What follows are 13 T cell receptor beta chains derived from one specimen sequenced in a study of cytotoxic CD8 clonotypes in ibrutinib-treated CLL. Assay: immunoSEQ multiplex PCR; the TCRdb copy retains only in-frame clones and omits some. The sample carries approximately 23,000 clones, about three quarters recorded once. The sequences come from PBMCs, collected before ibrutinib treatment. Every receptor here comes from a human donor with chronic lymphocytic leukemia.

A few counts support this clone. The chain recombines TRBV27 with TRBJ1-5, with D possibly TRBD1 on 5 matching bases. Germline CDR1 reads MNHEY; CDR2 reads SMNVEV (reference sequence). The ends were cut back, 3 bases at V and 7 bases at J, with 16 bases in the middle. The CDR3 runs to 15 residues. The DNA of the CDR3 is TGTGCCAGCAGTTTTGATGGCCAGGGAAGGCAGCCCCAGCATTTT. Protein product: CASSFDGQGRQPQHF.

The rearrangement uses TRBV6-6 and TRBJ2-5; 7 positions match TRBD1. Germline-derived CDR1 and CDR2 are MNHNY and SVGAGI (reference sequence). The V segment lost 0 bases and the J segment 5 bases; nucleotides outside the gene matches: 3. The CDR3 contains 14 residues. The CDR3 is CASSYSGGRETQYF. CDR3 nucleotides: TGTGCCAGCAGTTACTCAGGGGGCCGGGAGACCCAGTACTTC.

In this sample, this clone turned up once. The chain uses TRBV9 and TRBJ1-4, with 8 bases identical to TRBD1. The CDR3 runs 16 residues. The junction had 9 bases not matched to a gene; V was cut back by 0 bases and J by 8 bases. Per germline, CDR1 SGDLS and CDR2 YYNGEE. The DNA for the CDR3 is TGTGCCAGCAGCGTAGCTTTAGGACAGGGAGGAGAAAAACTGTTTTTT. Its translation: CASSVALGQGGEKLFF.

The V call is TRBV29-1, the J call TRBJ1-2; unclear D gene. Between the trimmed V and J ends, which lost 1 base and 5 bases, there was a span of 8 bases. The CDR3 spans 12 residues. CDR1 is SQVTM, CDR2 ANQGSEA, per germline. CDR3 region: CSVEAPSYGYTF. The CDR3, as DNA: TGCAGCGTTGAAGCACCGAGTTATGGCTACACCTTC.

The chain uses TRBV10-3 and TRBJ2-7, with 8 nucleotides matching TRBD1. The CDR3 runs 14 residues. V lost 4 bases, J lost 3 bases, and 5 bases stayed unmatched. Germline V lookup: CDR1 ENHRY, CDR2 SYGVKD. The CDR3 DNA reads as TGTGCCATCAGTGTGGACAGGGCCATCTACGAGCAGTACTTC. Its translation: CAISVDRAIYEQYF.

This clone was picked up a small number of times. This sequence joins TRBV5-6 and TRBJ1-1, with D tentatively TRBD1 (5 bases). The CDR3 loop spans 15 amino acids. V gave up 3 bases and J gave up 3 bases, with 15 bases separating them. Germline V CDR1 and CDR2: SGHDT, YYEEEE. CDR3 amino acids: CASSSWVREDTEAFF. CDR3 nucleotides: TGTGCCAGCAGCTCCTGGGTCAGGGAGGACACTGAAGCTTTCTTT.

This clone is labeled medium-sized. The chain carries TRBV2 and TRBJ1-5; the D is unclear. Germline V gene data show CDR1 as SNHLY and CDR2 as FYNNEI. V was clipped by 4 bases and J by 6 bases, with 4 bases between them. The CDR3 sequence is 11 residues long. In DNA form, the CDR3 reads TGTGCCAGCAGTGTAGGTCAGCCCCAGCATTTT. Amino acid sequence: CASSVGQPQHF. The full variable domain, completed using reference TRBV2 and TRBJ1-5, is EPEVTQTPSHQVTQMGQEVILRCVPISNHLYFYWYRQILGQKVEFLVSFYNNEISEKSEIFDDQFSVERPDGSNFTLKIRSTKLEDSAMYFCASSVGQPQHFGDGTRLSIL.

In DNA form, the CDR3 reads TGTGCCAGTAATACAGGGAGCTCCTACAATGAGCAGTTCTTC. Translated: CASNTGSSYNEQFF. This chain joins TRBV19 and TRBJ2-1, with D maybe TRBD1 (6 bases). Per the germline V gene, CDR1 is LNHDA and CDR2 is SQIVND (reference sequence). Trimming stripped 7 bases from V and 0 bases from J, with 10 bases between. The CDR3 spans 14 residues.

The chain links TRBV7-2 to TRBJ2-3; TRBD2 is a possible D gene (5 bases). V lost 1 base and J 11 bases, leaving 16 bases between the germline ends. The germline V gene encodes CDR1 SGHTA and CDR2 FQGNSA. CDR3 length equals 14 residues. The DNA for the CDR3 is TGTGCCAGCAGCTTAGGAGGGAGCCGCCGGAGGCAGTATTTT. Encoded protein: CASSLGGSRRRQYF.

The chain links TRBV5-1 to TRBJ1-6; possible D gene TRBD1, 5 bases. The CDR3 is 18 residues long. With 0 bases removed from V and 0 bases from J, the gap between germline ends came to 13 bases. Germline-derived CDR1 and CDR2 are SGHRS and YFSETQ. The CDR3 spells CASSLAGQRSSYNSPLHF. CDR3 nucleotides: TGCGCCAGCAGCTTGGCGGGGCAGAGGAGCTCCTATAATTCACCCCTCCACTTT. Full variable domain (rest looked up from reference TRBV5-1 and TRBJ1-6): KAGVTQTPRYLIKTRGQQVTLSCSPISGHRSVSWYQQTPGQGLQFLFEYFSETQRNKGNFPGRFSGRQFSNSRSEMNVSTLELGDSALYLCASSLAGQRSSYNSPLHFGNGTRLTVT.

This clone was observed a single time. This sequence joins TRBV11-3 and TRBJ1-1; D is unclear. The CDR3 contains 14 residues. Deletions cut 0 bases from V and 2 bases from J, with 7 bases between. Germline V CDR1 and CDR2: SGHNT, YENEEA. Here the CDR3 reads CASSLEGVNTEAFF. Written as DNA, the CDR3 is TGTGCCAGCAGCTTAGAAGGAGTAAACACTGAAGCTTTCTTT.

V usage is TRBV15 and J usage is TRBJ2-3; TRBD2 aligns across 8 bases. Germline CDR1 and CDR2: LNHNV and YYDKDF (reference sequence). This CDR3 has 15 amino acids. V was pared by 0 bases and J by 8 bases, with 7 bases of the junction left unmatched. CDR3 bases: TGTGCCACCAGCAGAGATAAGGGCCTAGCGGGTACGCAGTATTTT. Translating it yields CATSRDKGLAGTQYF.

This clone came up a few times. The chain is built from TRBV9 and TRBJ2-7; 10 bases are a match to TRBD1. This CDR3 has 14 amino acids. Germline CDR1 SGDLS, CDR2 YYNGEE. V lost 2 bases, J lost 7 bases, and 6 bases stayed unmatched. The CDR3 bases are TGTGCCAGCAGCGTCCGGACAGGGGGAGGGGAGCAGTACTTC. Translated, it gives CASSVRTGGGEQYF. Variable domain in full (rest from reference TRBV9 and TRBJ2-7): DSGVTQTPKHLITATGQRVTLRCSPRSGDLSVYWYQQSLDQGLQFLIQYYNGEERAKGNILERFSAQQFPDLHSELNLSSLELGDSALYFCASSVRTGGGEQYFGPGTRLTVT.